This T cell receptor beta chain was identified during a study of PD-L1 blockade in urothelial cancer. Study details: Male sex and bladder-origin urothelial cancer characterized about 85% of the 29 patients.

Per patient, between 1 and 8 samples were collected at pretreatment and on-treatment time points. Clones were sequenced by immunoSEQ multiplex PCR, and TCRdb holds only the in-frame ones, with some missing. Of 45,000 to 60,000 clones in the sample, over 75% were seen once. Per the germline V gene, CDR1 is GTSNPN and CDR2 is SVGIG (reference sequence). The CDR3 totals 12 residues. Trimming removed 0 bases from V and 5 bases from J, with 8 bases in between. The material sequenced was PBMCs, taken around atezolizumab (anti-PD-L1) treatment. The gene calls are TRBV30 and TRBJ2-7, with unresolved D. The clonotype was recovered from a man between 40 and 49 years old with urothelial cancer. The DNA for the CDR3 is TGTGCCTGGAGTGTACAGCTCGACGAGCAGTACTTC. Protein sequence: CAWSVQLDEQYF.